The 6 T cell receptor beta chains below were found in one sample sequenced in a study of T cell responses to AZD1222 COVID-19 vaccine. Only in-frame clones appear in the TCRdb table, and some are missing; sequencing was by immunoSEQ multiplex PCR. The data show tens of thousands of clones, 89% seen once. This sample comprised peripheral blood, obtained on day 0 of AZD1222 vaccination. The origin of the receptors is an adult in good health.

This chain connects TRBV29-1 to TRBJ2-1; D gene unclear. V was cut by 7 bases and J by 4 bases, with 17 bases left in between. CDR3 length: 14 residues. In germline, CDR1 is SQVTM, CDR2 ANQGSEA. The CDR3 DNA sequence: TGCAGCGCCAAGCATCCGCAATCTTACAATGAGCAGTTCTTC. It codes for CSAKHPQSYNEQFF.

V usage is TRBV24-1 and J usage is TRBJ2-5, with a possible D match to TRBD1 (6 bases). CDR1 is KGHDR and CDR2 is SFDVKD in the germline V gene. The length of the CDR3 is 13 residues. Trimming took off 5 bases at V and 4 bases at J, with 10 bases between the two ends. CDR3 DNA: TGTGCCACCAGTGCCGCAGGGGTAGAGACCCAGTACTTC. Its translation is CATSAAGVETQYF.

The chain uses TRBV30 and TRBJ2-7; 7 bases map to TRBD2. The V gene end was trimmed by 0 bases and the J gene end by 1 base; junction bases not matched to a gene: 6. Germline values: CDR1 GTSNPN, CDR2 SVGIG (reference sequence). The CDR3 consists of 15 residues. The CDR3 coding sequence is TGTGCCTGGAGTGTGGCTAGCGGAGGGTCCTACGAGCAGTACTTC. It encodes CAWSVASGGSYEQYF.

V gene TRBV27 combines with J gene TRBJ2-3; no firm D call. The CDR3 spans 13 residues. Trimming stripped 2 bases from V and 0 bases from J, with 3 bases between. Germline CDR1 reads MNHEY; CDR2 reads SMNVEV (reference sequence). The CDR3 sequence is CASSLTSTDTQYF. Written as DNA, the CDR3 is TGTGCCAGCAGTTTAACTAGCACAGATACGCAGTATTTT.

This chain joins TRBV20-1 and TRBJ2-4, with TRBD2 matching over 13 bases. This CDR3 has 18 amino acids. CDR1 and CDR2 (germline): DFQATT, SNEGSKA (reference sequence). V was pared by 3 bases and J by 0 bases, with 8 bases of the junction left unmatched. The CDR3 coding sequence is TGCAGTGCTAGTATGGGACTAGCGGGAAGACTAGCCAAAAACATTCAGTACTTC. Its protein product is CSASMGLAGRLAKNIQYF.

The chain joins TRBV11-3 to TRBJ2-7; 9 bases map to TRBD1. In germline, CDR1 is SGHNT, CDR2 YENEEA. V was clipped by 5 bases and J by 1 base; unmatched bases: 3. The length of the CDR3 is 14 residues. The DNA of the CDR3 is TGTGCCAGCAGCAAAGGACAGGGGTCCTACGAGCAGTACTTC. Amino acids: CASSKGQGSYEQYF.